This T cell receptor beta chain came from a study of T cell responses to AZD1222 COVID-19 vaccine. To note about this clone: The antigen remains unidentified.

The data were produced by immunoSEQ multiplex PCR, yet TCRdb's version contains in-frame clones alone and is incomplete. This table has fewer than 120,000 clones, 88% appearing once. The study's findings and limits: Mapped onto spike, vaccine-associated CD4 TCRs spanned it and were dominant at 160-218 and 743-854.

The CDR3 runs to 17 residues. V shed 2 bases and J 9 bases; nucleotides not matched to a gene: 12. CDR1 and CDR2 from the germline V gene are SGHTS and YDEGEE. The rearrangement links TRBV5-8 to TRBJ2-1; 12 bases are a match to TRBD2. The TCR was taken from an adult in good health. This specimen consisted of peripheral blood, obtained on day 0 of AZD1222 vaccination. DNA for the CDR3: TGTGCCAGCAGCTTTAGCGGTCTAGCGGGAGGGCCTGGTGAGCAGTTCTTC. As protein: CASSFSGLAGGPGEQFF.